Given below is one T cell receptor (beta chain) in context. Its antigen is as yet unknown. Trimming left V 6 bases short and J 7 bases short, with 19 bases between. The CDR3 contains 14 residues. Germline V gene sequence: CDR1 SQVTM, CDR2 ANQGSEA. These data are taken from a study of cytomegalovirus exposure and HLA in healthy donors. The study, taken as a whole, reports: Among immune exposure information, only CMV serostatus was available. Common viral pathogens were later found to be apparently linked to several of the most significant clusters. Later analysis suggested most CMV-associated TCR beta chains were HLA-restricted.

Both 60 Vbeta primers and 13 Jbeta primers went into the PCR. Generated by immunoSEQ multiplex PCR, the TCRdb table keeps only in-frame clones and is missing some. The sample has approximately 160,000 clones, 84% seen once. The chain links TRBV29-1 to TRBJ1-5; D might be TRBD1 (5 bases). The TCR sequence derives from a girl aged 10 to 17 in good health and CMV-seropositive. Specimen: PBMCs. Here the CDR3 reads CSVTDGREVQPQHF. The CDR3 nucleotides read TGCAGCGTGACGGATGGCAGGGAGGTACAGCCCCAGCATTTT.